The TCR beta chain described here comes from a study of T cell responses to AZD1222 COVID-19 vaccine. The protocol was immunoSEQ multiplex PCR, while the TCRdb copy is restricted to in-frame clones and leaves out a portion. The sample records roughly 93,000 clones, around nine tenths being singletons. General study points: It should be noted that donors were predominantly white British and more often female, and clonal diversity was possibly underestimated. Only a handful of AZD1222 recipients, more than five in all, had baseline seropositivity. Breadth and depth of Spike-specific TCRs rose after two AZD1222 doses.

As regards this clone: Its antigen is unidentified.

Sequencing used peripheral blood, obtained on day 0 of MenACWY control vaccination. The TCR comes from an adult in good health.

CDR3 region: CASSLGQTRDEAFF. In DNA form, the CDR3 reads TGCGCCAGCAGCTTGGGACAGACCAGAGATGAAGCTTTCTTT. The V and J genes are TRBV5-1 and TRBJ1-1; D may be TRBD1 (5 bases). CDR1 and CDR2 from the germline V gene are SGHRS and YFSETQ. V lost 0 bases to trimming and J lost 7 bases, with 13 bases between them. The CDR3 extends over 14 amino acids.